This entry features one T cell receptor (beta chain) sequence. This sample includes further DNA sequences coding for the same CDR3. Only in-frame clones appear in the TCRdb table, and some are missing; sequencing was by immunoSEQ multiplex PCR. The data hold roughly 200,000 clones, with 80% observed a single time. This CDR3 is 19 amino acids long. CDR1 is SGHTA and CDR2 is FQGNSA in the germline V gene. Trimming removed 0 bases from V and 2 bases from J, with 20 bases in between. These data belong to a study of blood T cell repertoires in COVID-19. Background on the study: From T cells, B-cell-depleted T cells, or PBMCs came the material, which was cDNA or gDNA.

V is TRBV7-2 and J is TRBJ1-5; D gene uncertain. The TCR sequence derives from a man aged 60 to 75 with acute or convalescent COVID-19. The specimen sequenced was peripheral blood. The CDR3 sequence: CASSLAGIGRGRGNQPQHF. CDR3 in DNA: TGTGCCAGCAGCTTAGCGGGAATCGGCAGAGGGCGAGGCAATCAGCCCCAGCATTTT.